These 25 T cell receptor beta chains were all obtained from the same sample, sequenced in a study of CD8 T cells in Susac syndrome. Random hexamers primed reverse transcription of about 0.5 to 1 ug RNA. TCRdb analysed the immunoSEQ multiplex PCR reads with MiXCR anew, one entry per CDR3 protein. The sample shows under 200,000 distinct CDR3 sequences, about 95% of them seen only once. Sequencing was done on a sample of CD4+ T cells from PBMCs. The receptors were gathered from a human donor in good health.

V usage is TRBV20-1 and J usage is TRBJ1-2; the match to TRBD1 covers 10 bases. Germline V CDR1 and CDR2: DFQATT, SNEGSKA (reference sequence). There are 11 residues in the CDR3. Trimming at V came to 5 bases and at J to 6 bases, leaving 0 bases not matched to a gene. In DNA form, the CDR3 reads TGCAGTGCTGGACAGGGGGATGGCTACACCTTC. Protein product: CSAGQGDGYTF.

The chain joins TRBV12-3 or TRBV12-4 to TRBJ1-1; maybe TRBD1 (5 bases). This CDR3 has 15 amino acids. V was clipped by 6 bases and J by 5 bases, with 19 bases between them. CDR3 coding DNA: TGTGCCAGCAGGCGCGGGACCTCCGCGGGGACTGAAGCTTTCTTT. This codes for CASRRGTSAGTEAFF.

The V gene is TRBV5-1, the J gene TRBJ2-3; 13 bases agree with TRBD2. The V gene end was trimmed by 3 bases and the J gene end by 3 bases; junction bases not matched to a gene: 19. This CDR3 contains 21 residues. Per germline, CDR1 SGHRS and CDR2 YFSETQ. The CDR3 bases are TGCGCCAGCAGCTCCGGGACTAGCGGGAACTTGGGCTCTGGAGTGACAGATACGCAGTATTTT. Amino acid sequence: CASSSGTSGNLGSGVTDTQYF.

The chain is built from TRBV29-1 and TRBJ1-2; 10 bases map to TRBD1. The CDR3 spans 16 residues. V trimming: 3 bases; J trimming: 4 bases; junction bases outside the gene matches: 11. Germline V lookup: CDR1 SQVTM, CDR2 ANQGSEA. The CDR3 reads CSVDLGQGSDRYGYTF. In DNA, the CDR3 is TGCAGCGTTGATTTGGGACAGGGGTCCGACCGCTATGGCTACACCTTC.

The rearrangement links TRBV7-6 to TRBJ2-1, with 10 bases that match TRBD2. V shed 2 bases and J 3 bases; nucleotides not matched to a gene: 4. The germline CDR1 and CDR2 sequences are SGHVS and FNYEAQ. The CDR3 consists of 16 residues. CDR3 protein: CASSLSVAGGYNEQFF. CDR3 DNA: TGTGCCAGCAGCTTAAGTGTAGCGGGGGGCTACAATGAGCAGTTCTTC.

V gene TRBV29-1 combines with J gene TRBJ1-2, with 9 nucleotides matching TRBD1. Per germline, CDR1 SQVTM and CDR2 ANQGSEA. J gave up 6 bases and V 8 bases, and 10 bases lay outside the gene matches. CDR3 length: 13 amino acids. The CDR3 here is CSTRQGGHDGYTF. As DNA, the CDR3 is TGCAGCACCCGACAGGGGGGCCACGATGGCTACACCTTC.

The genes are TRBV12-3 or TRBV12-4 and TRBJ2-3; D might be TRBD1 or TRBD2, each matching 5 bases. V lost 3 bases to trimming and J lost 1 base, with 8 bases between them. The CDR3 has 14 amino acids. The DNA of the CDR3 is TGTGCCAGCAGTTTCCGAGGGGGCACAGATACGCAGTATTTT. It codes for CASSFRGGTDTQYF.

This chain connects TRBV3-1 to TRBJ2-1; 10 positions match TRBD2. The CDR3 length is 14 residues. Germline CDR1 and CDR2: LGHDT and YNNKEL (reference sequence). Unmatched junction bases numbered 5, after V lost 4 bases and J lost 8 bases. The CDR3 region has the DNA TGTGCCAGCAGCCGAAGCGGGGGGGCGGATGAGCAGTTCTTC. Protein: CASSRSGGADEQFF.

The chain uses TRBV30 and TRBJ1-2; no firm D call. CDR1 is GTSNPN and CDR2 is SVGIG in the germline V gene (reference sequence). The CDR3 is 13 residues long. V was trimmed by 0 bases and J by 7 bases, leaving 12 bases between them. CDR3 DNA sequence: TGTGCCTGGAGTGTGGCAGCAGGAGGTGGCTACACCTTC. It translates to CAWSVAAGGGYTF.

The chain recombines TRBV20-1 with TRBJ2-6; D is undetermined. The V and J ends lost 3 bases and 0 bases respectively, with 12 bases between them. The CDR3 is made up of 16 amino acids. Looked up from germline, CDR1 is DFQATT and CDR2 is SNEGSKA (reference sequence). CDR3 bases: TGCAGTGCTAGTGCAGTGGGATTCTCTGGGGCCAACGTCCTGACTTTC. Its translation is CSASAVGFSGANVLTF.

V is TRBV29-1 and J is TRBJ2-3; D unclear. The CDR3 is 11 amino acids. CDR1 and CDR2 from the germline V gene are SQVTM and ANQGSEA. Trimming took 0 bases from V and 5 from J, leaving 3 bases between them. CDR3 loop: CSVEEGDTQYF. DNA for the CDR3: TGCAGCGTTGAAGAGGGAGATACGCAGTATTTT.

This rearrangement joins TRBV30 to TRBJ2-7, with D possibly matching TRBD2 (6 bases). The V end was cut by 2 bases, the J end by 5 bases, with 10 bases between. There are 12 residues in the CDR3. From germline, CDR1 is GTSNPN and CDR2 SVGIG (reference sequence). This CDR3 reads CAWSRGWDEQYV. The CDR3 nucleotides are TGTGCCTGGAGTCGGGGGTGGGACGAGCAGTACGTC.

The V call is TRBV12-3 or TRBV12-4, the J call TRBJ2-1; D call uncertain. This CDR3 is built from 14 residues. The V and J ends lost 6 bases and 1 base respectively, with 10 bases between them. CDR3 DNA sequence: TGTGCCAGCAGCCTCGGTATGTCCTACAATGAGCAGTTCTTC. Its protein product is CASSLGMSYNEQFF.

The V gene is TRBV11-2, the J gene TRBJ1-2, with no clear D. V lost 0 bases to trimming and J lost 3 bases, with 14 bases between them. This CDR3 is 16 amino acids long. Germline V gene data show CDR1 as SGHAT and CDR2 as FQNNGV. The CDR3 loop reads CASSLDPPRQDYGYTF. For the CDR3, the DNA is TGTGCCAGCAGCTTAGATCCCCCCCGACAAGACTATGGCTACACCTTC.

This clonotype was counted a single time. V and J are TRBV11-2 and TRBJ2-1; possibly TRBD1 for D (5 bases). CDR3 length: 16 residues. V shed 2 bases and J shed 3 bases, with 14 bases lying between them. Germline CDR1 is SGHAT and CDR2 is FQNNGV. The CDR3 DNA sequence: TGTGCCAGCAGCTTACCAGGGCGCAGGAACTACAATGAGCAGTTCTTC. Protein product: CASSLPGRRNYNEQFF.

The CDR3 DNA reads TGTGCCAGCAGTTCAACCGGGACAGGGACACACGAGCAGTACTTC. It specifies CASSSTGTGTHEQYF. The chain links TRBV12-3 or TRBV12-4 to TRBJ2-7, with 9 positions matching TRBD1. This CDR3 spans 15 amino acids. Trimming cost V 4 bases and J 5 bases; bases outside gene matches: 9.

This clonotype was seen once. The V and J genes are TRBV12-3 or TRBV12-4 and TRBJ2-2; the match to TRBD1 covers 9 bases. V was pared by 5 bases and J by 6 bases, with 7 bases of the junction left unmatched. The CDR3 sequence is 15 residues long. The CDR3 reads CASSPRDRVAGELFF. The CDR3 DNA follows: TGTGCCAGCAGTCCCCGGGACAGGGTGGCCGGGGAGCTGTTTTTT.

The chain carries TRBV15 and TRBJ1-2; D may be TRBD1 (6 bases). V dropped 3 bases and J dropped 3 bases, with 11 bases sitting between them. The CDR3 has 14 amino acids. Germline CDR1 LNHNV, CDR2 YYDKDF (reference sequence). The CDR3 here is CATSRDRTDYGYTF. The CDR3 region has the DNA TGTGCCACCAGCAGGGATAGGACAGACTATGGCTACACCTTC.

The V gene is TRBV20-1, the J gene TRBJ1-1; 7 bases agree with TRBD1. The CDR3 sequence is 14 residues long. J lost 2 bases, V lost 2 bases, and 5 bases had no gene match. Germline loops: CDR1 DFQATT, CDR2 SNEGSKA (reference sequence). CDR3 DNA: TGCAGTGCTAGATCGGACAGGTTTAACACTGAAGCTTTCTTT. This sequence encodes CSARSDRFNTEAFF.

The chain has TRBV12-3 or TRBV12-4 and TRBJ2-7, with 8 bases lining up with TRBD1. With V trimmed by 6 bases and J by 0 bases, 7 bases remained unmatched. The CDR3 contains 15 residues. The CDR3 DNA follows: TGTGCCAGCAGCAGACAGGGGATAAGCTCCTACGAGCAGTACTTC. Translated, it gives CASSRQGISSYEQYF.

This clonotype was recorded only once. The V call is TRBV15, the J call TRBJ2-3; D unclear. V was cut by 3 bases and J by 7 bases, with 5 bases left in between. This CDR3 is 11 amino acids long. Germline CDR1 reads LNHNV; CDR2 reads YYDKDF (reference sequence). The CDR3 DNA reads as TGTGCCACCAGCAGGGGAAATACGCAGTATTTT. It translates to CATSRGNTQYF.

CDR3 DNA: TGTGCAGCGGAGTTTGCCTACAATGAGCAGTTCTTC. Residues: CAAEFAYNEQFF. This chain joins TRBV30 and TRBJ2-1, with D tentatively TRBD2 (5 bases). The CDR3 has 12 amino acids. Looked up from germline, CDR1 is GTSNPN and CDR2 is SVGIG (reference sequence).

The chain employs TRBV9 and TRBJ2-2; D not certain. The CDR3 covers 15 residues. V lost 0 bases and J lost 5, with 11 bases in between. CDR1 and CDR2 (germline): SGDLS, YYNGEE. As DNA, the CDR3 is TGTGCCAGCAGCGTAGACCGGACCAGGACCGGGGAGCTGTTTTTT. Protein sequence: CASSVDRTRTGELFF.

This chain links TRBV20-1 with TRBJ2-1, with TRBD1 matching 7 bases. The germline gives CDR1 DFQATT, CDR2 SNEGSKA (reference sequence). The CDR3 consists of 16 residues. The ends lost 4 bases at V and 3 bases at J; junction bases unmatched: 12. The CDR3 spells CSATKRQGRFYNEQFF. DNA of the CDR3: TGCAGTGCTACAAAGCGACAGGGAAGGTTCTACAATGAGCAGTTCTTC.

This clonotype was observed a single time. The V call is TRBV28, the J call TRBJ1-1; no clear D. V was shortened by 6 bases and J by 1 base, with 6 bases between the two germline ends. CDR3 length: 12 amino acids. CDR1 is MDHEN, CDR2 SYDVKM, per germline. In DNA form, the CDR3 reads TGTGCCAGCAGCACGGGGAACACTGAAGCTTTCTTT. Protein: CASSTGNTEAFF.